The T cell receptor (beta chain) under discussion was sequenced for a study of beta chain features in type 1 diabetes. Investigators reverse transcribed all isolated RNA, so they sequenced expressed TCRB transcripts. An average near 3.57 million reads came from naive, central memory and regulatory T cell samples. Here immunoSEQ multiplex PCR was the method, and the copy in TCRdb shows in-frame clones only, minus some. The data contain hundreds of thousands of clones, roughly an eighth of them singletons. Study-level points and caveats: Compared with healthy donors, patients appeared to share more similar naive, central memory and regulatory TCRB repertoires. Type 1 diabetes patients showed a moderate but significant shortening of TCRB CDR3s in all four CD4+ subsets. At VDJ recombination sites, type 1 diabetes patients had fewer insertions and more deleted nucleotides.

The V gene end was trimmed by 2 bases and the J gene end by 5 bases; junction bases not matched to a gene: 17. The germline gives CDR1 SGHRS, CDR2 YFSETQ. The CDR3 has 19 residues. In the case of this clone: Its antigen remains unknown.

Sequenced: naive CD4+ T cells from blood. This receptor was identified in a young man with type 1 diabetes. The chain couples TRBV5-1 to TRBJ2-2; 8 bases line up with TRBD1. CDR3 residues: CASSLSADRARMGTGELFF. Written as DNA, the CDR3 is TGCGCCAGCAGCTTATCGGCGGACAGGGCAAGGATGGGGACCGGGGAGCTGTTTTTT.